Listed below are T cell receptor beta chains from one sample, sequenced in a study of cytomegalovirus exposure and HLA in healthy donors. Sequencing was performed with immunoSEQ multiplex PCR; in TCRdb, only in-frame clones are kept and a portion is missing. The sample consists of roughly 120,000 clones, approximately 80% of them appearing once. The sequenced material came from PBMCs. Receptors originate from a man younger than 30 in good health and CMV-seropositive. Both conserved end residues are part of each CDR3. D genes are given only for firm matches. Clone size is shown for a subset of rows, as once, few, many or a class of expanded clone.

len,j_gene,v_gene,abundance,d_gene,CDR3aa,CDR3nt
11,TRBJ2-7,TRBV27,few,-,CASSTGYEQYF,TGTGCCAGCAGTACGGGATACGAGCAGTACTTC
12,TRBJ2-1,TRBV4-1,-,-,CASSQQDNEQFF,TGCGCCAGCAGCCAACAGGACAATGAGCAGTTCTTC
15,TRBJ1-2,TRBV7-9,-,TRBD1,CASSSSGGPIYGYTF,TGTGCCAGCAGCTCATCAGGGGGCCCCATCTATGGCTACACCTTC
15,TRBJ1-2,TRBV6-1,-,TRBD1,CASSGRDRGAYGYTF,TGTGCCAGCAGTGGCCGGGACAGGGGAGCCTATGGCTACACCTTC
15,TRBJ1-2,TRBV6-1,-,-,CATIKGQGSYYGYTF,TGTGCCACGATCAAAGGGCAGGGGTCGTACTATGGCTACACCTTC
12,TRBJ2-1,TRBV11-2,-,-,CASSFSVHEQFF,TGTGCCAGCAGCTTTTCGGTCCATGAGCAGTTCTTC
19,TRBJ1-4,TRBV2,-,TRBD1,CASRAYSDRETFRDEKLFF,TGTGCCAGCAGAGCCTACTCGGACAGGGAGACCTTCAGGGATGAAAAACTGTTTTTT
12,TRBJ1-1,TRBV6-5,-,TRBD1,CASRQGMAEAFF,TGTGCCAGCCGACAGGGGATGGCTGAAGCTTTCTTT
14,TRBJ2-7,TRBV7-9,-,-,CASSLSPGGYEQYF,TGTGCCAGCAGCTTATCCCCAGGTGGATACGAGCAGTACTTC
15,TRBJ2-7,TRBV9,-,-,CASSVASTTTYEQYF,TGTGCCAGCAGCGTAGCTAGTACAACTACTTACGAGCAGTACTTC
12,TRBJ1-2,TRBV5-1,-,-,CASSPDTYGYTF,TGCGCCAGCAGCCCCGATACTTATGGCTACACCTTC
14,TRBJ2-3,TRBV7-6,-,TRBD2,CASSLAGGPETQYF,TGTGCCAGCAGCTTAGCGGGAGGGCCTGAGACGCAGTATTTT
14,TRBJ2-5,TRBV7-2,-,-,CASSLGPGQETQYF,TGTGCCAGCAGCTTAGGCCCAGGCCAAGAGACCCAGTACTTC
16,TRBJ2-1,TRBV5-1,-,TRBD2,CASSPASGASYNEQFF,TGCGCCAGCAGCCCAGCCAGCGGGGCCTCCTACAATGAGCAGTTCTTC
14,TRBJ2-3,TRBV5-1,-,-,CASSINSLPDTQYF,TGCGCCAGCAGCATAAACAGTTTGCCAGATACGCAGTATTTT
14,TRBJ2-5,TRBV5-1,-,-,CASSPGHYQETQYF,TGCGCCAGCAGCCCCGGACATTACCAAGAGACCCAGTACTTC
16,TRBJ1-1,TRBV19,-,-,CASSIRGGISNTEAFF,TGTGCCAGTAGTATAAGAGGGGGAATATCGAACACTGAAGCTTTCTTT
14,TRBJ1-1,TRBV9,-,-,CASSVGRGNTEAFF,TGTGCCAGCAGCGTCGGTAGGGGGAACACTGAAGCTTTCTTT
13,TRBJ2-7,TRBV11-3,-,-,CASSSSGNYEQYF,TGTGCCAGCAGCTCAAGCGGAAACTACGAGCAGTACTTC
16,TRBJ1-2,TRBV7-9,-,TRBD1,CASSSLQGAATDGYTF,TGTGCCAGCAGCAGCTTACAGGGGGCGGCTACTGATGGCTACACCTTC
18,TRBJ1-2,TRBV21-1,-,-,CASSKAMRGTGDNDGYTF,TGTGCCAGCAGCAAAGCGATGAGGGGGACAGGGGACAATGATGGCTACACCTTC